This entry lists 19 T cell receptor beta chains sequenced from one sample in a study of blood T cell repertoires in COVID-19. Assay used: immunoSEQ multiplex PCR; TCRdb lists only in-frame clones, some missing. The table lists roughly 82,000 clones, roughly 87% of them singletons. The sample was peripheral blood. The receptors stem from a woman aged 45-65 years in a cohort sampled during active COVID-19.

The gene calls are TRBV29-1 and TRBJ2-7; 10 bases agree with TRBD1. The CDR3 totals 15 residues. The junction had 13 bases not matched to a gene; V was cut back by 7 bases and J by 4 bases. Germline CDR1 SQVTM, CDR2 ANQGSEA. DNA for the CDR3: TGCAGCGCCCAATATCCGGGACAGGGGCCTTACGAGCAGTACTTC. Protein sequence: CSAQYPGQGPYEQYF.

A word on this clone: The junction does not match germline at one end; this may be a read error. The gene calls are TRBV3-1 (or the pseudogene TRBV3-2) and TRBJ2-1; 11 bases agree with TRBD2. The CDR3 runs to 16 residues. Germline assignment: CDR1 LGHDT and CDR2 YNNKEL (reference sequence). CDR3 nucleotide sequence: TGTGCCAGCAGCCAAGATCTAGCGGGGGGCTACTATGAGCAGTTCTTC. Protein: CASSQDLAGGYYEQFF.

The gene calls are TRBV19 and TRBJ1-5, with TRBD1 as a possible D gene (5 bases). In germline, CDR1 is LNHDA, CDR2 SQIVND (reference sequence). V shed 7 bases and J shed 4 bases, with 14 bases lying between them. This CDR3 comprises 14 residues. CDR3 sequence reads: CASTLPGVNQPQHF. CDR3 nucleotide sequence: TGTGCCAGTACCCTACCGGGGGTTAATCAGCCCCAGCATTTT.

The chain carries TRBV18 and TRBJ1-1, with 8 bases aligning to TRBD1. The CDR3 is made up of 15 amino acids. The J segment lost 4 bases and the V segment lost 5 bases, leaving 9 bases of the junction unmatched. CDR1 is KGHSH and CDR2 is LQKENI in the germline V gene. CDR3 DNA: TGTGCCAGCTCAACCGGAACGGACAGGGTCACTGAAGCTTTCTTT. It translates to CASSTGTDRVTEAFF. Filled out from reference TRBV18 and TRBJ1-1, the complete variable domain reads NAGVMQNPRHLVRRRGQEARLRCSPMKGHSHVYWYRQLPEEGLKFMVYLQKENIIDESGMPKERFSAEFPKEGPSILRIQQVVRGDSAAYFCASSTGTDRVTEAFFGQGTRLTVV.

V gene TRBV7-9 combines with J gene TRBJ1-5; D perhaps matches TRBD1 (6 bases). In germline, CDR1 is SEHNR, CDR2 FQNEAQ (reference sequence). Trimming cost V 1 base and J 4 bases, with 17 bases left between them. The CDR3 spans 17 residues. The CDR3 is CASSLGQGRGTNQPQHF. CDR3 DNA: TGTGCCAGCAGCTTAGGGCAGGGGCGAGGAACGAATCAGCCCCAGCATTTT.

The V call is TRBV4-1, the J call TRBJ2-5, with TRBD2 matching over 11 bases. The germline V gene has CDR1 MGHRA and CDR2 YSYEKL. After removal of 4 bases from V and 3 bases from J, the junction contained 1 base not matched to a gene. The CDR3 spans 14 residues. DNA for the CDR3: TGCGCCAGCAGCCTGGGACTAGCGGAAGAGACCCAGTACTTC. Encoded protein: CASSLGLAEETQYF.

This chain connects TRBV6-5 to TRBJ2-1; D not resolved. The CDR3 covers 11 residues. The germline V and J ends were trimmed by 6 bases and 7 bases, with 7 bases remaining between them. Germline CDR1 is MNHEY and CDR2 is SVGAGI. The CDR3 DNA sequence: TGTGCCAGCAGCCCCGGTAATGAGCAGTTCTTC. Amino acid sequence: CASSPGNEQFF.

This rearrangement joins TRBV12-3 or TRBV12-4 to TRBJ1-2; the D is unclear. There are 12 residues in the CDR3. The V and J ends lost 3 bases and 8 bases respectively, with 10 bases between them. This CDR3 reads CASSFVSRGYTF. The CDR3 bases are TGTGCCAGCAGTTTTGTCTCCAGAGGCTACACCTTC.

V and J are TRBV25-1 and TRBJ2-5; weak D call: TRBD2 (5 bases). Germline values: CDR1 MGHDK, CDR2 SYGVNS. The length of the CDR3 is 15 residues. The V and J ends lost 2 bases and 0 bases respectively, with 10 bases between them. The CDR3 here is CASSESREYQETQYF. In nucleotides, the CDR3 is TGTGCCAGCAGTGAAAGTAGGGAGTACCAAGAGACCCAGTACTTC. Filled out from reference TRBV25-1 and TRBJ2-5, the complete variable domain reads EADIYQTPRYLVIGTGKKITLECSQTMGHDKMYWYQQDPGMELHLIHYSYGVNSTEKGDLSSESTVSRIRTEHFPLTLESARPSHTSQYLCASSESREYQETQYFGPGTRLLVL.

The chain recombines TRBV11-2 with TRBJ2-5; D gene ambiguous. Trimming shortened V by 2 bases and J by 4 bases, and 5 bases separated the two germline ends. The germline V gene encodes CDR1 SGHAT and CDR2 FQNNGV. The CDR3 contains 12 residues. The CDR3 coding sequence is TGTGCCAGCAGCTTATCCGGAGAGACCCAGTACTTC. This codes for CASSLSGETQYF.

The genes are TRBV19 and TRBJ1-3, with D possibly being TRBD1 (5 bases). Germline CDR1 reads LNHDA; CDR2 reads SQIVND (reference sequence). Trimming stripped 5 bases from V and 0 bases from J, with 14 bases between. There are 16 residues in the CDR3. DNA of the CDR3: TGTGCCAGTAGTGTCCGGCCAGGGAACTCTGGAAACACCATATATTTT. Amino acids: CASSVRPGNSGNTIYF.

V gene TRBV28 combines with J gene TRBJ1-2, with D uncertain. Trimming removed 6 bases from V and 4 bases from J, with 18 bases in between. The V gene's germline CDR1 is MDHEN and CDR2 SYDVKM. The CDR3 length is 15 residues. The CDR3 DNA is TGTGCCAGCAGGCTTGGCGGGTCCACTAGCTATGGCTACACCTTC. It specifies CASRLGGSTSYGYTF.

The chain couples TRBV10-3 to TRBJ2-1, with TRBD2 matching over 7 bases. In germline, CDR1 is ENHRY, CDR2 SYGVKD. With V trimmed by 7 bases and J by 5 bases, 8 bases remained unmatched. CDR3 size: 14 residues. The CDR3 spells CAIMASGTHNEQFF. The CDR3 nucleotides are TGTGCCATCATGGCCAGCGGGACCCACAATGAGCAGTTCTTC.

The chain recombines TRBV6-5 with TRBJ2-7, with 8 bases that match TRBD2. The CDR3 spans 15 residues. After removal of 0 bases from V and 7 bases from J, the junction contained 8 bases not matched to a gene. The germline gives CDR1 MNHEY, CDR2 SVGAGI. As DNA, the CDR3 is TGTGCCAGCAGTTACTCCAGCGGGAGCGTTGAAGAGCAGTACTTC. Amino acid sequence: CASSYSSGSVEEQYF.

J is TRBJ1-5 and V is TRBV7-9, with D possibly being TRBD1 (6 bases). CDR1 and CDR2 (germline): SEHNR, FQNEAQ (reference sequence). The germline V and J ends were trimmed by 5 bases and 6 bases, with 17 bases remaining between them. There are 15 residues in the CDR3. CDR3 loop: CASSAQQGSSQPQHF. DNA of the CDR3: TGTGCCAGCAGCGCCCAACAGGGCTCAAGTCAGCCCCAGCATTTT.

This chain links TRBV5-8 with TRBJ1-5; perhaps TRBD1 as D (5 bases). The V end was cut by 1 base, the J end by 5 bases, with 13 bases between. This CDR3 contains 15 residues. Germline V gene lookup returns CDR1 SGHTS and CDR2 YDEGEE. CDR3 amino acids: CASSLRGRPDQPQHF. CDR3 sequence (DNA): TGTGCCAGCAGCTTGAGGGGCAGGCCGGATCAGCCCCAGCATTTT.

The genes are TRBV9 and TRBJ2-4, with 11 bases fitting TRBD2. Germline trimming cut 2 bases from V and 6 bases from J; bases unmatched to any gene: 4. The CDR3 has 15 amino acids. Germline-derived CDR1 and CDR2 are SGDLS and YYNGEE. The CDR3 reads CASSVTGTSGNIQYF. The CDR3 nucleotides read TGTGCCAGCAGCGTGACCGGGACTAGCGGAAACATTCAGTACTTC.

This clone was recorded once. The chain carries TRBV29-1 and TRBJ1-1; TRBD1 aligns across 8 bases. With V trimmed by 6 bases and J by 3 bases, 3 bases remained unmatched. The length of the CDR3 is 12 residues. Germline CDR1 reads SQVTM; CDR2 reads ANQGSEA. Written as DNA, the CDR3 is TGCAGCGTGGTACAGGGGGACACTGAAGCTTTCTTT. As protein: CSVVQGDTEAFF.

The chain combines TRBV28 with TRBJ2-7; 9 nucleotides match TRBD2. CDR1 and CDR2 from the germline V gene are MDHEN and SYDVKM. V lost 6 bases and J lost 4; bases outside the gene matches: 13. CDR3 length: 16 amino acids. The CDR3 protein is CASSLFAGGPGYEQYF. The CDR3 DNA is TGTGCCAGCAGCCTTTTCGCGGGAGGGCCTGGTTACGAGCAGTACTTC.